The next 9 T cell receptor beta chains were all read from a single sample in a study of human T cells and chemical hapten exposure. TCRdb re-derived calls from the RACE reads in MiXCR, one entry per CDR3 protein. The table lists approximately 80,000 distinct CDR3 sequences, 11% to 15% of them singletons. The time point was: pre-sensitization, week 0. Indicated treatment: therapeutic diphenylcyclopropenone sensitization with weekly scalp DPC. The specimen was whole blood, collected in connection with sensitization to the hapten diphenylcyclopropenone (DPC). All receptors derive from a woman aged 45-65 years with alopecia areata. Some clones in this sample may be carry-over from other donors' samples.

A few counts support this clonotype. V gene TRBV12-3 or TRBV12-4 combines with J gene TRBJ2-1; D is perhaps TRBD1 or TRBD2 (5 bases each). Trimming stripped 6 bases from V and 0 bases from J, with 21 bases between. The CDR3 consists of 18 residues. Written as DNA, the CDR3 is TGTGCCAGCAGCCAAATCCGGGACCACAAGAGCTCCTACAATGAGCAGTTCTTC. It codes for CASSQIRDHKSSYNEQFF.

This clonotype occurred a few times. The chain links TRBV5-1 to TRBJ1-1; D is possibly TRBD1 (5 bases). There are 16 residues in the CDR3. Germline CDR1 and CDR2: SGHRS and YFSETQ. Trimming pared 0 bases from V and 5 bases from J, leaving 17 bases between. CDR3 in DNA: TGCGCCAGCAGCTTGGCAGGGTGGGAAGTGGGGACTGAAGCTTTCTTT. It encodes CASSLAGWEVGTEAFF.

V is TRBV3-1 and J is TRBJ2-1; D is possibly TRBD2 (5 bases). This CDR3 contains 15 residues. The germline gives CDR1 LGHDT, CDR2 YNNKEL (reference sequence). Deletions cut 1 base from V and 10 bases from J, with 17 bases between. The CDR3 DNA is TGTGCCAGCAGCCAAGTATTAGCGAGACCGAACGAGCAGTTCTTC. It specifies CASSQVLARPNEQFF.

The CDR3 DNA reads as TGTGCCAGCAGCCTAAGGACAGTTCACGAGCAGTACTTC. It yields the protein CASSLRTVHEQYF. V and J are TRBV11-1 and TRBJ2-7, with D possibly TRBD1 on 6 matching bases. Germline lookup yields CDR1 SGHAT and CDR2 FQDESV (reference sequence). The CDR3 extends over 13 amino acids. V was cut by 5 bases and J by 5 bases, with 13 bases left in between.

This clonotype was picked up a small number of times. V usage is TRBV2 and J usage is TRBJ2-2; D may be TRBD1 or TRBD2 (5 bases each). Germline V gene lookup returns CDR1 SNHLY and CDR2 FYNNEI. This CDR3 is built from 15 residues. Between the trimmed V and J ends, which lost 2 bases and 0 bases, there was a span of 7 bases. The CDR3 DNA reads TGTGCCAGCAGTGAATGGGGGACGAACACCGGGGAGCTGTTTTTT. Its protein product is CASSEWGTNTGELFF.

CDR3 in amino acids: CASSKGTGEGQPQHF. The CDR3, as DNA: TGTGCCAGCAGCAAAGGGACAGGGGAGGGTCAGCCCCAGCATTTT. The genes are TRBV7-8 and TRBJ1-5; 10 positions match TRBD1. Per the germline V gene, CDR1 is SGHVS and CDR2 is FQNEAQ. The V and J ends lost 5 bases and 6 bases, in that order; junction bases with no gene match: 7. The CDR3 is 15 amino acids.

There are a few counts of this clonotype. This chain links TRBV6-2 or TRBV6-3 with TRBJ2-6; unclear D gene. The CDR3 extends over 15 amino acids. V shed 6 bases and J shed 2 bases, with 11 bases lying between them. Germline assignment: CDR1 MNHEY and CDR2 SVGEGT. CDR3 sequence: CASSPLTPGANVLTF. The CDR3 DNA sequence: TGTGCCAGCAGCCCTCTTACACCTGGGGCCAACGTCCTGACTTTC.

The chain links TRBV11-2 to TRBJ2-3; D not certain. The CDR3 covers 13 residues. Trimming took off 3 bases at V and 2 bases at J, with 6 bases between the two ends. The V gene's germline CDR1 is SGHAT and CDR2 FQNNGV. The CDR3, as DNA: TGTGCCAGCAGCTTTAGAATCACAGATACGCAGTATTTT. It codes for CASSFRITDTQYF.

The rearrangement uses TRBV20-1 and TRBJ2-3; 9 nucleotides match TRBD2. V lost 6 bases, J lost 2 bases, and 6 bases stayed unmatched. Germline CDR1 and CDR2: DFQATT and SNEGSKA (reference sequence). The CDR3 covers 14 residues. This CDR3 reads CSAEASGNTDTQYF. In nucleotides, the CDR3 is TGCAGTGCCGAAGCTAGCGGGAACACAGATACGCAGTATTTT.